These T cell receptor beta chains were read from a single sample in a study of T-cell reconstitution after alpha-beta-depleted transplantation in children. TCRdb recomputed calls from the PCR reads with MiXCR, one row per CDR3 protein. The sample carries approximately 500,000 distinct CDR3 sequences, about 10% recorded once. Sequenced here: PBMCs, sampled before TCRalphabeta/CD19-depleted stem cell transplant. The receptors were sampled from a child aged 2-15 years with inherited bone marrow failure, due to receive a stem cell transplant. Both conserved end residues are part of each CDR3. D genes are given only for firm matches. For some rows the clone size is stated as once, few or many, or as a class when expanded; others skip it.

TRBD1	many	TRBV5-4	TRBJ2-7	CASSFPAGGKNEQYF	TGTGCCAGCAGCTTCCCGGCAGGGGGCAAAAACGAGCAGTACTTC
-	many	TRBV29-1	TRBJ2-5	CSVGIDETQYF	TGCAGCGTTGGGATAGATGAGACCCAGTACTTC
-	-	TRBV5-4	TRBJ2-3	CASSTGRDWGSDTQYF	TGTGCCAGCAGCACAGGCCGGGACTGGGGGTCAGATACGCAGTATTTT
-	many	TRBV7-9	TRBJ1-5	CASSLVRGAAVPQPQHF	TGTGCCAGCAGCTTAGTTAGAGGTGCGGCAGTTCCTCAGCCCCAGCATTTT
-	few	TRBV19	TRBJ2-6	CASSMRGALSGANVLTF	TGTGCCAGTAGTATGCGTGGAGCTCTCTCTGGGGCCAACGTCCTGACTTTC
TRBD1	many	TRBV27	TRBJ2-2	CASSGQGSGELFF	TGTGCCAGCAGTGGACAGGGGTCCGGGGAGCTGTTTTTT
-	many	TRBV4-3	TRBJ1-2	CASSQAGYYGYTF	TGCGCCAGCAGCCAGGCAGGGTACTATGGCTACACCTTC
-	many	TRBV29-1	TRBJ2-7	CSANKGFGNEQYF	TGCAGCGCCAATAAGGGGTTTGGCAACGAGCAGTACTTC
-	-	TRBV5-4	TRBJ2-7	CASSTLEQGSYEQYF	TGTGCCAGCAGCACCCTGGAGCAGGGCTCCTACGAGCAGTACTTC
-	few	TRBV28	TRBJ2-3	CASSFDGDRGFADTQYF	TGTGCCAGCAGTTTCGATGGGGATCGGGGGTTCGCAGATACGCAGTATTTT
-	many	TRBV4-3	TRBJ2-1	CASSQDRAGLGSRYNEQFF	TGCGCCAGCAGCCAAGATCGGGCGGGACTGGGGTCTAGGTACAATGAGCAGTTCTTC
-	many	TRBV27	TRBJ1-1	CASSFNPTGYAFF	TGTGCCAGCAGTTTCAATCCGACAGGTTACGCTTTCTTT
TRBD2	many	TRBV13	TRBJ2-1	CASSLAGGNNEQFF	TGTGCCAGCAGCTTGGCGGGAGGAAACAATGAGCAGTTCTTC
-	many	TRBV7-9	TRBJ2-3	CASSPSSTTNTDTQYF	TGTGCCAGCAGCCCCTCCTCGACTACCAACACAGATACGCAGTATTTT
TRBD2	many	TRBV5-6	TRBJ2-1	CASSSTSGRTYNEQFF	TGTGCCAGCAGCTCGACTAGCGGGAGGACCTACAATGAGCAGTTCTTC
TRBD2	-	TRBV19	TRBJ2-7	CASSIRDSGSSYEQYF	TGTGCCAGTAGTATACGTGATAGCGGGAGCTCCTACGAGCAGTACTTC
-	many	TRBV12-3/TRBV12-4	TRBJ1-1	CASSTPQGVGTEAFF	TGTGCCAGCAGTACTCCGCAGGGAGTAGGGACTGAAGCTTTCTTT
TRBD1	few	TRBV14	TRBJ2-7	CASSPTRTGLGEQYF	TGTGCCAGCAGCCCTACCCGGACAGGGTTGGGCGAGCAGTACTTC
-	many	TRBV10-3	TRBJ2-5	CAISGVSRETQYF	TGTGCCATCAGTGGGGTATCTAGAGAGACCCAGTACTTC
-	many	TRBV29-1	TRBJ1-2	CSVHTEIYGYTF	TGCAGCGTTCATACAGAAATCTATGGCTACACCTTC
TRBD2	many	TRBV27	TRBJ2-7	CASSWGLAGVLSEQYF	TGTGCCAGCAGTTGGGGACTAGCGGGAGTTCTTAGCGAGCAGTACTTC
TRBD1	many	TRBV6-5	TRBJ1-4	CASSYLGQGNEKLFF	TGTGCCAGCAGTTACCTTGGACAGGGCAATGAAAAACTGTTTTTT
-	-	TRBV7-9	TRBJ2-6	CASSHAQGNSGANVLTF	TGTGCCAGCAGCCATGCTCAGGGGAACTCTGGGGCCAACGTCCTGACTTTC
TRBD2	-	TRBV7-8	TRBJ2-1	CASSLSRWVREGLEQFF	TGTGCCAGCAGCTTAAGCCGTTGGGTACGGGAGGGACTTGAGCAGTTCTTC
-	many	TRBV12-3/TRBV12-4	TRBJ2-7	CASSPGTGWLEQYF	TGTGCCAGCAGTCCCGGGACCGGATGGCTCGAGCAGTACTTC
-	many	TRBV20-1	TRBJ2-3	CSASPTAVDTQYF	TGCAGTGCTAGTCCGACGGCGGTAGATACGCAGTATTTT
-	many	TRBV5-1	TRBJ2-7	CASSLERLTYEQYF	TGCGCCAGCAGCTTGGAGCGCCTGACCTACGAGCAGTACTTC
TRBD2	many	TRBV29-1	TRBJ2-1	CSVELAGLHNEQFF	TGCAGCGTTGAGCTAGCGGGACTCCACAATGAGCAGTTCTTC
-	few	TRBV9	TRBJ2-1	CASSAQLTGFNEQFF	TGTGCCAGCAGCGCCCAACTTACGGGGTTCAATGAGCAGTTCTTC
-	many	TRBV12-3/TRBV12-4	TRBJ2-4	CASALNIQYF	TGTGCCAGCGCATTAAACATTCAGTACTTC
-	many	TRBV28	TRBJ2-3	CASSLPQITDTQYF	TGTGCCAGCAGTTTGCCACAGATCACAGATACGCAGTATTTT
TRBD1	many	TRBV9	TRBJ1-4	CASSPAPGGNNEKLFF	TGTGCCAGCAGCCCAGCCCCAGGGGGAAATAATGAAAAACTGTTTTTT
-	few	TRBV20-1	TRBJ1-2	CRGSGAGYGYTF	TGCAGGGGGTCGGGGGCTGGCTATGGCTACACCTTC
-	-	TRBV4-3	TRBJ2-1	CASSQDINERQFF	TGCGCCAGCAGCCAAGATATAAATGAGCGGCAGTTCTTC
TRBD2	many	TRBV20-1	TRBJ2-1	CSALGLADTRYNEQFF	TGCAGTGCTCTCGGACTAGCGGATACTCGCTACAATGAGCAGTTCTTC
TRBD2	many	TRBV12-3/TRBV12-4	TRBJ2-1	CASSLGTSGMYNEQFF	TGTGCCAGCAGTTTAGGGACTAGCGGGATGTACAATGAGCAGTTCTTC
TRBD1	many	TRBV12-3/TRBV12-4	TRBJ1-4	CASSWDRGAEKLFF	TGTGCCAGCAGTTGGGACAGGGGGGCGGAAAAACTGTTTTTT
TRBD1	many	TRBV27	TRBJ2-3	CASSRQGKGTDTQYF	TGTGCCAGCAGTCGACAGGGGAAGGGCACAGATACGCAGTATTTT
-	many	TRBV27	TRBJ2-3	CASSLQGYGGDTQYF	TGTGCCAGCAGTCTACAGGGATATGGTGGAGATACGCAGTATTTT
-	many	TRBV19	TRBJ1-5	CASRSNYVNQPQHF	TGTGCCAGTAGGTCGAATTATGTTAACCAGCCCCAGCATTTT